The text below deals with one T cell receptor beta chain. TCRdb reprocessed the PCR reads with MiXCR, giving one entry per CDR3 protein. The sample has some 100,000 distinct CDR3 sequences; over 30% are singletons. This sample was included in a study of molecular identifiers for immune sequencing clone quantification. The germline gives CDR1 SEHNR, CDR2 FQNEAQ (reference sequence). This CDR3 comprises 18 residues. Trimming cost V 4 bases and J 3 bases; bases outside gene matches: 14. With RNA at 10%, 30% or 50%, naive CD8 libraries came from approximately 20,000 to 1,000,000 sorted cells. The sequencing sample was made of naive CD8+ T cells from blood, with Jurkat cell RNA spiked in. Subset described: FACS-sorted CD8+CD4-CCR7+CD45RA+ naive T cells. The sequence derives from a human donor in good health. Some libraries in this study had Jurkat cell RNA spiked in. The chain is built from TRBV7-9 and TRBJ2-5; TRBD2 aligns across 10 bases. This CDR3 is CASSSPPLAGVPEETQYF. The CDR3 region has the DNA TGTGCCAGCAGCTCGCCCCCTCTAGCGGGAGTACCAGAAGAGACCCAGTACTTC.